The 24 T cell receptor beta chains reported below all come from one sample, sequenced in a study of OX40 agonist ivuxolimab in advanced cancers. The library came from the immunoSEQ multiplex PCR assay. TCRdb stores this immuneACCESS table with in-frame sequences only. Part of the clones is absent; in the studies checked, under half of the shortfall reflects unresolved V genes, and no reason is known for the rest. This sample gives 90,000 or so clones in total; 89% of them show up just once. The top ten clonotypes cover around 0.34% of the sample. Sequences were derived from CD4+ or CD8+ T cells sorted from blood, sampled in a trial of the OX40 agonist ivuxolimab. Source of these receptors: an adult with an advanced solid tumor such as melanoma, head and neck, liver or kidney cancer.

The chain joins TRBV4-1 to TRBJ1-1; D unclear. Germline V gene sequence: CDR1 MGHRA, CDR2 YSYEKL. This CDR3 is 13 amino acids long. Trimming stripped 4 bases from V and 2 bases from J, with 8 bases between. The CDR3 region is CASSLRRNTEAFF. CDR3 in DNA: TGCGCCAGCAGCCTACGAAGAAACACTGAAGCTTTCTTT.

The V and J genes are TRBV21-1 and TRBJ1-4. TRBV21-1 is shown as a pseudogene. The CDR3 loop spans 13 amino acids. The CDR3 DNA is TGTACCTCCTGGGGTCAGGTTAATGAAAAACTGTTTTTT. This sequence encodes CTSWGQVNEKLFF.

This clone was recorded many times. The rearrangement uses TRBV16 and TRBJ1-2; 8 bases are shared with TRBD1. CDR3 length: 15 residues. V trimming: 0 bases; J trimming: 5 bases; junction bases outside the gene matches: 5. The germline V gene has CDR1 KGHSY and CDR2 FQNENV. The CDR3 coding sequence is TGTGCCAGCAGCCAATCAGGACAGGGAGGGTATGGCTACACCTTC. Encoded protein: CASSQSGQGGYGYTF.

V and J are TRBV12-5 and TRBJ1-3; 10 positions agree with TRBD1. CDR1 is LGHNT, CDR2 FRNRAP, per germline. V was clipped by 5 bases and J by 8 bases; unmatched bases: 6. There are 14 residues in the CDR3. CDR3 loop: CASGITGTGDTIYF. The CDR3 bases are TGTGCTAGTGGTATTACCGGGACAGGGGACACCATATATTTT. The entire variable domain, with the rest obtained from reference TRBV12-5 and TRBJ1-3, is as follows: DARVTQTPRHKVTEMGQEVTMRCQPILGHNTVFWYRQTMMQGLELLAYFRNRAPLDDSGMPKDRFSAEMPDATLATLKIQPSEPRDSAVYFCASGITGTGDTIYFGEGSWLTVV.

This sequence joins TRBV28 and TRBJ2-2, with 7 bases identical to TRBD2. V was clipped by 7 bases and J by 4 bases; unmatched bases: 9. Germline CDR1 is MDHEN and CDR2 is SYDVKM. CDR3 length: 15 residues. CDR3 in amino acids: CASIQGGPFTGELFF. CDR3 sequence (DNA): TGTGCCAGCATCCAGGGAGGGCCGTTCACCGGGGAGCTGTTTTTT.

This chain connects TRBV19 to TRBJ1-3, with 7 bases lining up with TRBD1. The CDR3 is 18 amino acids. The V gene end was trimmed by 5 bases and the J gene end by 0 bases; junction bases not matched to a gene: 13. Looked up from germline, CDR1 is LNHDA and CDR2 is SQIVND (reference sequence). The CDR3 sequence: CASSPWTGRGGSGNTIYF. CDR3 bases: TGTGCCAGTAGTCCGTGGACAGGTCGAGGGGGCTCTGGAAACACCATATATTTT. Full variable domain (outside the CDR3, taken from reference TRBV19 and TRBJ1-3): DGGITQSPKYLFRKEGQNVTLSCEQNLNHDAMYWYRQDPGQGLRLIYYSQIVNDFQKGDIAEGYSVSREKKESFPLTVTSAQKNPTAFYLCASSPWTGRGGSGNTIYFGEGSWLTVV.

The chain couples TRBV7-3 to TRBJ2-2, with D unclear. V lost 5 bases and J lost 4, with 11 bases in between. Germline CDR1 and CDR2: SGHTA and FQGTGA. The CDR3 loop spans 14 amino acids. The DNA of the CDR3 is TGTGCCAGCAGCCCCTGGGAAGGCACCGGGGAGCTGTTTTTT. This gives the protein CASSPWEGTGELFF.

Only one count was recorded for this clone. J is TRBJ1-1 and V is TRBV29-1; 7 bases line up with TRBD1. The V and J ends lost 8 bases and 5 bases, in that order; junction bases with no gene match: 8. The CDR3 spans 12 residues. The V gene's germline CDR1 is SQVTM and CDR2 ANQGSEA. CDR3 region: CSTRQGGTEAFF. In nucleotides, the CDR3 is TGCAGCACCCGACAGGGTGGAACTGAAGCTTTCTTT. The complete variable domain, with remaining parts taken from reference TRBV29-1 and TRBJ1-1, reads SAVISQKPSRDICQRGTSLTIQCQVDSQVTMMFWYRQQPGQSLTLIATANQGSEATYESGFVIDKFPISRPNLTFSTLTVSNMSPEDSSIYLCSTRQGGTEAFFGQGTRLTVV.

The V gene is TRBV5-4, the J gene TRBJ1-1; D unclear. This CDR3 has 12 amino acids. Trimming pared 7 bases from V and 1 base from J, leaving 8 bases between. The germline CDR1 and CDR2 sequences are SGHNT and YYREEE (reference sequence). The CDR3 DNA follows: TGTGCCAGCCGCTCGCAGAACACTGAAGCTTTCTTT. Amino acids: CASRSQNTEAFF.

This chain links TRBV11-1 with TRBJ2-1; 7 nucleotides align to TRBD1. The germline V gene has CDR1 SGHAT and CDR2 FQDESV (reference sequence). CDR3 length: 15 amino acids. The V and J ends lost 1 base and 2 bases, in that order; junction bases with no gene match: 2. The chain's CDR3 is CASSLEGTAYNEQFF. Here the CDR3 DNA reads TGTGCCAGCAGCTTAGAGGGGACAGCCTACAATGAGCAGTTCTTC.

In DNA form, the CDR3 reads TGTGCCAGCAGATTGGACAAGAACACTGAAGCTTTCTTT. Translation: CASRLDKNTEAFF. The gene calls are TRBV6-6 and TRBJ1-1, with D maybe TRBD1 (5 bases). Germline CDR1 and CDR2: MNHNY and SVGAGI (reference sequence). This CDR3 spans 13 amino acids. Trimming stripped 6 bases from V and 1 base from J, with 9 bases between.

V and J are TRBV19 and TRBJ1-4; the match to TRBD1 covers 7 bases. The CDR3 runs to 16 residues. The V gene's germline CDR1 is LNHDA and CDR2 SQIVND (reference sequence). The V segment lost 4 bases and the J segment 0 bases; nucleotides outside the gene matches: 5. DNA for the CDR3: TGTGCCAGTAGTAAGGACAGGCTGGCAACTAATGAAAAACTGTTTTTT. This translates into CASSKDRLATNEKLFF.

J is TRBJ1-5 and V is TRBV19; D is undetermined. CDR3 size: 12 residues. The ends were cut back, 3 bases at V and 9 bases at J, with 9 bases in the middle. CDR1 is LNHDA, CDR2 SQIVND, per germline (reference sequence). In nucleotides, the CDR3 is TGTGCCAGTAGTATTCCCCCATGGCCCCAGCATTTT. As protein: CASSIPPWPQHF.

The chain links TRBV6-5 to TRBJ1-1; the match to TRBD1 covers 12 bases. Germline V CDR1 and CDR2: MNHEY, SVGAGI. The CDR3 is 15 amino acids. V shed 6 bases, J shed 3 bases, and the junction held 5 bases outside the gene matches. The CDR3, as DNA: TGTGCCAGCAGAGGGACAGGGGGCAGCTACACTGAAGCTTTCTTT. Residues: CASRGTGGSYTEAFF.

This chain uses TRBV5-6 with TRBJ2-7; D call uncertain. This CDR3 region has 13 residues. The germline V and J ends were trimmed by 4 bases and 5 bases, with 13 bases remaining between them. From germline, CDR1 is SGHDT and CDR2 YYEEEE. CDR3 amino acids: CASSDGRSDEQYF. Here the CDR3 DNA reads TGTGCCAGCAGCGATGGACGGTCCGACGAGCAGTACTTC. The full variable domain, in which reference TRBV5-6 and TRBJ2-7 provide the parts outside the CDR3, is DAGVTQSPTHLIKTRGQQVTLRCSPKSGHDTVSWYQQALGQGPQFIFQYYEEEERQRGNFPDRFSGHQFPNYSSELNVNALLLGDSALYLCASSDGRSDEQYFGPGTRLTVT.

The rearrangement uses TRBV27 and TRBJ1-5; 10 bases match TRBD1. V lost 8 bases to trimming and J lost 1 base; unmatched junction nucleotides: 5. The germline V gene encodes CDR1 MNHEY and CDR2 SMNVEV (reference sequence). This CDR3 has 15 amino acids. The chain's CDR3 is CASGDRGRSNQPQHF. The CDR3 DNA is TGTGCCAGCGGAGACAGGGGGCGCAGCAATCAGCCCCAGCATTTT.

The chain couples TRBV6-4 to TRBJ1-2; maybe TRBD1 (5 bases). This CDR3 spans 14 amino acids. Trimming removed 0 bases at V and 5 bases at J, with 10 bases between. CDR1 MRHNA and CDR2 SNTAGT come from the germline V gene. CDR3 sequence (DNA): TGTGCCAGCAGTGACTCTGGGGGAAGGTATGGCTACACCTTC. Its protein is CASSDSGGRYGYTF.

The CDR3 sequence: CASSIDRLRRETQYF. CDR3 nucleotides: TGTGCCAGTAGTATAGATAGACTTCGCCGAGAGACCCAGTACTTC. V and J are TRBV19 and TRBJ2-5, with D unclear. The V gene's germline CDR1 is LNHDA and CDR2 SQIVND (reference sequence). This CDR3 spans 15 amino acids. V lost 0 bases, J lost 4 bases, and 12 bases lay in between.

The V and J genes are TRBV4-3 and TRBJ1-1; no clear D gene. CDR1 is LGHNA, CDR2 YSLEER, per germline. The V and J ends lost 0 bases and 0 bases respectively, with 11 bases between them. The CDR3 has 16 residues. This CDR3 reads CASSQDFGVMNTEAFF. DNA of the CDR3: TGCGCCAGCAGCCAAGATTTCGGAGTCATGAACACTGAAGCTTTCTTT.

V gene TRBV19 combines with J gene TRBJ2-1, with D uncertain. The CDR3 has 12 amino acids. Trimming pared 3 bases from V and 9 bases from J, leaving 9 bases between. Germline V CDR1 and CDR2: LNHDA, SQIVND (reference sequence). This CDR3 reads CASSMRTAEQFF. CDR3 nucleotides: TGTGCCAGTAGTATGCGGACGGCTGAGCAGTTCTTC.

The chain recombines TRBV5-4 with TRBJ1-2, with TRBD1 identical over 7 bases. Germline CDR1 SGHNT, CDR2 YYREEE (reference sequence). With 1 base clipped from V and 6 bases from J, the junction kept 6 bases outside the gene matches. The CDR3 has 14 amino acids. The CDR3 DNA sequence: TGTGCCAGCAGCTTGTTGTACAGGGGCGATGGCTACACCTTC. Protein sequence: CASSLLYRGDGYTF. Full variable domain (outside the CDR3, taken from reference TRBV5-4 and TRBJ1-2): ETGVTQSPTHLIKTRGQQVTLRCSSQSGHNTVSWYQQALGQGPQFIFQYYREEENGRGNFPPRFSGLQFPNYSSELNVNALELDDSALYLCASSLLYRGDGYTFGSGTRLTVV.

This clone showed up just once. The rearrangement joins TRBV7-2 to TRBJ2-7; unclear D gene. CDR3 length: 11 residues. Trimming took off 6 bases at V and 1 base at J, with 4 bases between the two ends. Germline-derived CDR1 and CDR2 are SGHTA and FQGNSA. CDR3 loop: CASRSSYEQYF. In DNA, the CDR3 is TGTGCCAGCAGGTCGTCCTACGAGCAGTACTTC.

The genes are TRBV4-2 and TRBJ1-2; D gene ambiguous. Trimming shortened V by 0 bases and J by 3 bases, and 2 bases separated the two germline ends. In germline, CDR1 is LGHNA, CDR2 YNFKEQ. There are 12 residues in the CDR3. CDR3 residues: CASSQDDYGYTF. CDR3 coding DNA: TGTGCCAGCAGCCAAGACGACTATGGCTACACCTTC.

The chain carries TRBV27 and TRBJ1-6; D is unclear. The length of the CDR3 is 12 residues. Trimming shortened V by 4 bases and J by 8 bases, and 6 bases separated the two germline ends. In germline, CDR1 is MNHEY, CDR2 SMNVEV (reference sequence). The CDR3 DNA follows: TGTGCCAGCAGTTATTTGGATTCACCCCTCCACTTT. This codes for CASSYLDSPLHF.